One sample yielded the 10 T cell receptor beta chains listed below, sequenced in a study of T cell responses to AZD1222 COVID-19 vaccine. Produced via immunoSEQ multiplex PCR; TCRdb's table is partial and in-frame only. The table has roughly 180,000 clones, 90% to 95% seen once. The sequences come from peripheral blood, collected 28 days after the second AZD1222 dose. These receptors originate from an adult who received the AZD1222 COVID-19 vaccine.

The rearrangement joins TRBV29-1 to TRBJ1-1; TRBD1 might be the D (5 bases). V was clipped by 7 bases and J by 1 base, with 10 bases between them. CDR1 is SQVTM, CDR2 ANQGSEA, per germline. The CDR3 sequence is 12 residues long. As DNA, the CDR3 is TGCAGCGCACGGGGGGAGAACACTGAAGCTTTCTTT. This translates into CSARGENTEAFF.

V and J are TRBV19 and TRBJ1-2; TRBD1 matches at 8 bases. Germline V gene sequence: CDR1 LNHDA, CDR2 SQIVND (reference sequence). The CDR3 runs to 15 residues. V gave up 5 bases and J gave up 4 bases; unmatched junction bases: 9. CDR3 amino acids: CASSPPGQGIYGYTF. The CDR3 coding sequence is TGTGCCAGTAGTCCGCCCGGACAGGGAATCTATGGCTACACCTTC.

The rearrangement links TRBV27 to TRBJ1-1; D might be TRBD1 (5 bases). The ends were cut back, 8 bases at V and 4 bases at J, with 20 bases in the middle. Germline assignment: CDR1 MNHEY and CDR2 SMNVEV (reference sequence). CDR3 length: 15 amino acids. CDR3 nucleotide sequence: TGTGCCAGCGGGCCGGTGGACCTCGGGGGCACTGAAGCTTTCTTT. It yields the protein CASGPVDLGGTEAFF.

This clone was counted a few times. V is TRBV6-5 and J is TRBJ1-6; TRBD1 might be the D (5 bases). With 2 bases removed from V and 9 bases from J, the gap between germline ends came to 11 bases. From germline, CDR1 is MNHEY and CDR2 SVGAGI. The CDR3 extends over 14 amino acids. CDR3 sequence: CASSYEGKVSPLHF. The CDR3 DNA sequence: TGTGCCAGCAGTTACGAGGGGAAGGTTTCACCCCTCCACTTT.

This sequence joins TRBV7-9 and TRBJ1-6; no definite D call. The CDR3 totals 14 residues. The V end lost 5 bases, the J end lost 5 bases, and 10 bases lay between the germline ends. Germline values: CDR1 SEHNR, CDR2 FQNEAQ (reference sequence). The CDR3 nucleotides are TGTGCCAGCAGCCCCGATTCGGATAATTCACCCCTCCACTTT. Protein sequence: CASSPDSDNSPLHF.

The chain links TRBV7-9 to TRBJ2-3, with 13 bases fitting TRBD2. V trimming: 4 bases; J trimming: 4 bases; junction bases outside the gene matches: 11. Germline CDR1 SEHNR, CDR2 FQNEAQ (reference sequence). The CDR3 loop spans 18 amino acids. The CDR3 DNA reads TGTGCCAGCAGCTCCCTATGGACTAGCGGGGGTTCCCCAGATACGCAGTATTTT. This gives the protein CASSSLWTSGGSPDTQYF. Looking up the rest from reference TRBV7-9 and TRBJ2-3 gives the full variable domain: DTGVSQNPRHKITKRGQNVTFRCDPISEHNRLYWYRQTLGQGPEFLTYFQNEAQLEKSRLLSDRFSAERPKGSFSTLEIQRTEQGDSAMYLCASSSLWTSGGSPDTQYFGPGTRLTVL.

The V and J genes are TRBV25-1 and TRBJ2-1; 8 bases line up with TRBD1. The J segment lost 4 bases and the V segment lost 6 bases, leaving 2 bases of the junction unmatched. The CDR3 has 13 amino acids. The V gene's germline CDR1 is MGHDK and CDR2 SYGVNS. The CDR3 nucleotides read TGTGCCAGCAGGGACAGGGTGTACAATGAGCAGTTCTTC. This encodes CASRDRVYNEQFF.

This chain uses TRBV30 with TRBJ2-1, with a possible D match to TRBD2 (5 bases). Looked up from germline, CDR1 is GTSNPN and CDR2 is SVGIG (reference sequence). The CDR3 is 15 amino acids. V dropped 0 bases and J dropped 3 bases, with 12 bases sitting between them. The CDR3 loop reads CAWSVGLALYNEQFF. CDR3 sequence (DNA): TGTGCCTGGAGTGTAGGATTAGCGCTCTACAATGAGCAGTTCTTC.

CDR3 amino acids: CASYRVADTGELFF. The CDR3 DNA is TGTGCCAGCTACAGGGTGGCGGACACCGGGGAGCTGTTTTTT. This chain joins TRBV7-9 and TRBJ2-2; maybe TRBD1 (6 bases). V was trimmed by 8 bases and J by 3 bases, leaving 13 bases between them. The germline CDR1 and CDR2 sequences are SEHNR and FQNEAQ (reference sequence). The CDR3 runs to 14 residues.

V and J are TRBV6-5 and TRBJ2-5; D unclear. V lost 8 bases and J lost 0, with 4 bases in between. Germline-derived CDR1 and CDR2 are MNHEY and SVGAGI. This CDR3 comprises 11 residues. CDR3 residues: CASGNQETQYF. The CDR3, as DNA: TGTGCCAGCGGGAACCAAGAGACCCAGTACTTC.